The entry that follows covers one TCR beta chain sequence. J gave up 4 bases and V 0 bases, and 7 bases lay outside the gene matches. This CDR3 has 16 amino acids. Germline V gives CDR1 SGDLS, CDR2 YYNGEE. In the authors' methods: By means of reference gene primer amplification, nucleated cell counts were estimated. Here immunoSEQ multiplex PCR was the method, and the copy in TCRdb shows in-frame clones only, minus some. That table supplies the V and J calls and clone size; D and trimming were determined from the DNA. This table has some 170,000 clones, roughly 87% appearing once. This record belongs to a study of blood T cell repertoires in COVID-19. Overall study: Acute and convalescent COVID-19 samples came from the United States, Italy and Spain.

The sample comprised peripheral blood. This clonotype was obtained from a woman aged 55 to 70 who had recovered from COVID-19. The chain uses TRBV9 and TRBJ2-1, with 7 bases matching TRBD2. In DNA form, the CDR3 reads TGTGCCAGCAGCGTAGAAGGCCCTAGCGGTTACAATGAGCAGTTCTTC. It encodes CASSVEGPSGYNEQFF.